Below are 14 T cell receptor beta chains sequenced from a single sample in a study of blood T cells in healthy people across ages. Through a sample-barcoded 5' primer and a J-beta primer mix, a second PCR was run for about 6 to 11 cycles. TCRdb reprocessed the 5' RACE reads with MiXCR, giving one entry per CDR3 protein. The table has about 970,000 distinct CDR3 sequences, just over 50% seen once; the top ten hold 20% to 25%. Specimen: blood. These receptors all stem from a woman aged 55-69 years in good health.

V is TRBV18 and J is TRBJ2-5; no firm D call. The V gene's germline CDR1 is KGHSH and CDR2 LQKENI. This CDR3 is 14 amino acids long. Trimming shortened V by 1 base and J by 5 bases, and 11 bases separated the two germline ends. CDR3 DNA: TGTGCCAGCTCACCACGGACGACATTGGAGACCCAGTACTTC. Amino acids: CASSPRTTLETQYF.

This clonotype came up a few times. This chain uses TRBV7-8 with TRBJ2-7; 7 bases match TRBD2. Trimming at V came to 2 bases and at J to 7 bases, leaving 11 bases not matched to a gene. CDR1 is SGHVS and CDR2 is FQNEAQ in the germline V gene. This CDR3 contains 15 residues. The CDR3 nucleotides are TGTGCCAGCAGCTTAAGTGGACTAGGGAACCGGGAGCAGTACTTC. Translation gives CASSLSGLGNREQYF. The full variable domain, completed using reference TRBV7-8 and TRBJ2-7, is GAGVSQSPRYKVAKRGQDVALRCDPISGHVSLFWYQQALGQGPEFLTYFQNEAQLDKSGLPSDRFFAERPEGSVSTLKIQRTQQEDSAVYLCASSLSGLGNREQYFGPGTRLTVT.

The chain combines TRBV15 with TRBJ1-5; 9 bases agree with TRBD1. Germline CDR1 is LNHNV and CDR2 is YYDKDF (reference sequence). The CDR3 has 22 amino acids. Germline trimming cut 3 bases from V and 2 bases from J; bases unmatched to any gene: 23. CDR3 in amino acids: CATSSRIIAPGQGIFGNQPQHF. The CDR3 DNA reads TGTGCCACCAGCAGTCGAATTATAGCCCCGGGACAGGGAATTTTTGGCAATCAGCCCCAGCATTTT.

The genes are TRBV18 and TRBJ2-3; maybe TRBD1 (6 bases). Germline CDR1 is KGHSH and CDR2 is LQKENI. The CDR3 contains 16 residues. The V gene lost 3 bases and the J gene lost 0 bases, with 13 bases spanning the gap. The CDR3 loop is CASSPDQGRSTDTQYF. The CDR3 DNA reads TGTGCCAGCTCACCGGACCAGGGGCGTAGCACAGATACGCAGTATTTT.

The chain couples TRBV4-1 to TRBJ2-4; 7 positions agree with TRBD2. The V and J ends lost 0 bases and 0 bases, in that order; junction bases with no gene match: 14. The germline V gene encodes CDR1 MGHRA and CDR2 YSYEKL. The CDR3 runs 20 residues. The CDR3 reads CASSQDRVASGRRAKNIQYF. For the CDR3, the DNA is TGCGCCAGCAGCCAAGATAGGGTGGCTAGCGGACGACGAGCCAAAAACATTCAGTACTTC.

This clonotype has more than one count but fewer than ten. With a much larger clone just one base away, this may be a read error. V usage is TRBV12-3 or TRBV12-4 and J usage is TRBJ2-7; 7 nucleotides align to TRBD2. CDR3 length: 14 amino acids. Trimming cost V 6 bases and J 7 bases; bases outside gene matches: 12. The CDR3 region is CASSRLGGVNEQYF. The CDR3, as DNA: TGTGCCAGCAGCCGCCTGGGGGGGGTCAATGAGCAGTACTTC.

The J gene is TRBJ2-6, the V gene TRBV4-1; D is possibly TRBD2 (5 bases). The CDR3 extends over 18 amino acids. CDR1 is MGHRA and CDR2 is YSYEKL in the germline V gene. The germline V and J ends were trimmed by 2 bases and 4 bases, with 18 bases remaining between them. CDR3 DNA: TGCGCCAGCAGCCAAAGCGGTGGGCACCTATCAGGGGCCAACGTCCTGACTTTC. This translates into CASSQSGGHLSGANVLTF.

The gene calls are TRBV2 and TRBJ2-7; unclear D gene. Deletions cut 3 bases from V and 1 base from J, with 7 bases between. CDR3 length equals 13 residues. Germline loops: CDR1 SNHLY, CDR2 FYNNEI. The CDR3 spells CASSDAISYEQYF. DNA for the CDR3: TGTGCCAGCAGTGACGCGATTTCCTACGAGCAGTACTTC.

The sample holds one count of this clonotype. V gene TRBV7-8 combines with J gene TRBJ2-2; D unclear. The germline gives CDR1 SGHVS, CDR2 FQNEAQ. V gave up 5 bases and J gave up 6 bases, with 16 bases separating them. The CDR3 runs to 15 residues. The CDR3 DNA reads as TGTGCCAGCAGCGCCTCCCCCATGGATTCCGGGGAGCTGTTTTTT. It specifies CASSASPMDSGELFF. The entire variable domain, with the rest obtained from reference TRBV7-8 and TRBJ2-2, is as follows: GAGVSQSPRYKVAKRGQDVALRCDPISGHVSLFWYQQALGQGPEFLTYFQNEAQLDKSGLPSDRFFAERPEGSVSTLKIQRTQQEDSAVYLCASSASPMDSGELFFGEGSRLTVL.

The chain links TRBV20-1 to TRBJ2-7; D is unresolved. The CDR3 contains 14 residues. Trimming cost V 0 bases and J 4 bases, with 13 bases left between them. Germline CDR1 DFQATT, CDR2 SNEGSKA (reference sequence). CDR3: CSAREPKAPYEQYF. CDR3 in DNA: TGCAGTGCTAGAGAGCCCAAGGCACCATACGAGCAGTACTTC.

This clonotype has more than one count but fewer than ten. V is TRBV6-5 and J is TRBJ1-2; D possibly corresponds to TRBD1 (6 bases). The CDR3 sequence is 14 residues long. Germline assignment: CDR1 MNHEY and CDR2 SVGAGI. The V end lost 2 bases, the J end lost 6 bases, and 13 bases lay between the germline ends. The CDR3 DNA reads TGTGCCAGCAGTTACGGCAGGGGTTTCGATGGCTACACCTTC. Translating it yields CASSYGRGFDGYTF.

In this sample, this clonotype turned up a few times. A read error may be the cause here, since a much bigger clone is one base away. The chain couples TRBV7-2 to TRBJ2-1; 13 nucleotides match TRBD2. CDR3 size: 14 residues. V trimming: 5 bases; J trimming: 7 bases; junction bases outside the gene matches: 2. CDR1 SGHTA and CDR2 FQGNSA come from the germline V gene. Here the CDR3 reads CASSVGLAGNEQFF. The CDR3 DNA reads as TGTGCCAGCAGCGTGGGACTAGCGGGAAATGAGCAGTTCTTC.

This clonotype was recorded once. The gene calls are TRBV28 and TRBJ1-5, with D possibly TRBD1 on 6 matching bases. Trimming pared 6 bases from V and 7 bases from J, leaving 19 bases between. CDR1 and CDR2 from the germline V gene are MDHEN and SYDVKM. There are 15 residues in the CDR3. The CDR3 DNA is TGTGCCAGCAGCCGCCGGAGGGGGGGAGAGCAGCCCCAGCATTTT. Translating gives CASSRRRGGEQPQHF.

Only a few counts were recorded for this clonotype. V and J are TRBV24-1 and TRBJ2-4, with D possibly called TRBD1 or TRBD2 (6 bases each). The better agreement between TRBJ2-7 and the DNA end casts doubt on the J call. The CDR3 totals 14 residues. CDR1 is KGHDR and CDR2 is SFDVKD in the germline V gene. DNA for the CDR3: TGTGCCACCAGTAGGGGGACTGGATCTTACGAGCAGTACTTC. It yields the protein CATSRGTGSYEQYF.